One TCR beta chain is described in this entry. Antigen: not known. The data were obtained in a study of cytomegalovirus exposure and HLA in healthy donors. Study-wide context: Unique TCRs from HLA-typed donors, roughly 87 million of them, were held in an early data release. Findings of the study overall: By HLA locus, TCR association rates varied in a later analysis, with DRB1 showing the most and HLA-C the fewest. The authors enumerated 180 or so TCR beta chains as linked to cytomegalovirus.

Germline V gene data show CDR1 as SGHKS and CDR2 as YYEKEE (reference sequence). The V gene end was trimmed by 4 bases and the J gene end by 7 bases; junction bases not matched to a gene: 6. This CDR3 has 16 amino acids. Primers included in the PCR were 60 Vbeta and 13 Jbeta primers. This table comes from immunoSEQ multiplex PCR, and its TCRdb copy is limited to in-frame clones, with some not included. The data show about 160,000 clones, with 80% to 90% seen just once and approximately 2.3% held by the top ten. The chain recombines TRBV5-5 with TRBJ2-2, with 14 bases fitting TRBD2. The source is a man between 18 and 29 years old in good health and CMV-seropositive. The sequencing input was PBMCs. This CDR3 reads CASSAGTSGGGGELFF. The CDR3 coding sequence is TGTGCCAGCAGCGCGGGGACTAGCGGGGGTGGCGGGGAGCTGTTTTTT.